The 15 T cell receptor beta chains listed next were all sequenced from one sample in a study of blood T cell repertoires in COVID-19. Profiled with immunoSEQ multiplex PCR; TCRdb holds only in-frame clones, not every one. The sample records about half a million clones, over 75% being singletons. Material for sequencing was peripheral blood. These receptors originate from a human donor in a cohort sampled during active COVID-19.

The chain recombines TRBV30 with TRBJ2-2; D might be TRBD1 (5 bases). V shed 5 bases and J shed 1 base, with 8 bases lying between them. Germline CDR1 is GTSNPN and CDR2 is SVGIG (reference sequence). There are 13 residues in the CDR3. The CDR3 coding sequence is TGTGCCTGGTTTACAGGGAACACCGGGGAGCTGTTTTTT. This gives the protein CAWFTGNTGELFF.

The V gene is TRBV23-1, the J gene TRBJ1-5, with TRBD1 identical over 7 bases. TRBV23-1 is recorded as an ORF, its role being uncertain. CDR3 size: 14 residues. The CDR3 coding sequence is TGCGCTGAAGGGGGCGTAGTTGCGGGTCAGCCCCAGCATTTT. Translating gives CAEGGVVAGQPQHF.

The chain combines TRBV30 with TRBJ1-5; a possible D gene is TRBD1 (5 bases). Germline V CDR1 and CDR2: GTSNPN, SVGIG (reference sequence). Trimming took off 2 bases at V and 4 bases at J, with 18 bases between the two ends. The CDR3 totals 16 residues. Written as DNA, the CDR3 is TGTGCCTGGAGTACCAAGACAGTAGGTGTAAATCAGCCCCAGCATTTT. It yields the protein CAWSTKTVGVNQPQHF.

The chain joins TRBV20-1 to TRBJ2-5; D uncertain. CDR3 length: 11 residues. Trimming left V 5 bases short and J 4 bases short, with 8 bases between. Germline values: CDR1 DFQATT, CDR2 SNEGSKA (reference sequence). This CDR3 reads CSASVRETQYF. CDR3 nucleotide sequence: TGCAGTGCTTCCGTCCGAGAGACCCAGTACTTC.

Of note for this clone: The sample has other DNA sequences that encode this CDR3 too. The chain combines TRBV5-1 with TRBJ2-5; 10 bases fit TRBD2. Trimming at V came to 0 bases and at J to 2 bases, leaving 4 bases not matched to a gene. CDR1 and CDR2 (germline): SGHRS, YFSETQ. The CDR3 consists of 16 residues. The CDR3 coding sequence is TGCGCCAGCAGCTTGGCCGTAGCGGGGGGACAAGAGACCCAGTACTTC. Its translation: CASSLAVAGGQETQYF.

This clone was detected only a few times. The rearrangement links TRBV2 to TRBJ2-1, with a possible D match to TRBD2 (6 bases). The length of the CDR3 is 12 residues. The ends were cut back, 8 bases at V and 5 bases at J, with 10 bases in the middle. Germline CDR1 SNHLY, CDR2 FYNNEI. CDR3 DNA: TGTGCCAGCCGACTAGAGAACAATGAGCAGTTCTTC. It specifies CASRLENNEQFF.

The chain has TRBV4-3 and TRBJ1-1; 10 nucleotides align to TRBD1. CDR1 LGHNA and CDR2 YSLEER come from the germline V gene. Trimming cost V 3 bases and J 3 bases; bases outside gene matches: 4. The CDR3 extends over 15 amino acids. The CDR3 DNA sequence: TGCGCCAGCAGCCAGGAGGGACAGGGGTACACTGAAGCTTTCTTT. It translates to CASSQEGQGYTEAFF.

V and J are TRBV28 and TRBJ1-1; tentative D call: TRBD1 (6 bases). The germline V and J ends were trimmed by 4 bases and 1 base, with 19 bases remaining between them. Germline V gene data show CDR1 as MDHEN and CDR2 as SYDVKM. The CDR3 covers 17 residues. CDR3 in amino acids: CASSSNTPGQENTEAFF. Written as DNA, the CDR3 is TGTGCCAGCAGTTCTAACACCCCGGGACAAGAGAACACTGAAGCTTTCTTT. Full variable domain (outside the CDR3, taken from reference TRBV28 and TRBJ1-1): DVKVTQSSRYLVKRTGEKVFLECVQDMDHENMFWYRQDPGLGLRLIYFSYDVKMKEKGDIPEGYSVSREKKERFSLILESASTNQTSMYLCASSSNTPGQENTEAFFGQGTRLTVV.

This clone has just one count. The V and J genes are TRBV12-5 and TRBJ2-1; D not certain. The CDR3 contains 13 residues. In germline, CDR1 is LGHNT, CDR2 FRNRAP. V was shortened by 5 bases and J by 0 bases, with 5 bases between the two germline ends. The CDR3 DNA follows: TGTGCTAGTGGTCTTAGCTCCTACAATGAGCAGTTCTTC. Protein sequence: CASGLSSYNEQFF.

V and J are TRBV5-1 and TRBJ2-1; 7 nucleotides line up with TRBD2. CDR1 and CDR2 (germline): SGHRS, YFSETQ. The ends lost 4 bases at V and 9 bases at J; junction bases unmatched: 10. The CDR3 loop spans 14 amino acids. The CDR3 DNA reads as TGCGCCAGCAGCAGGACTAGTTTGAACGGTGAGCAGTTCTTC. Translating it yields CASSRTSLNGEQFF.

The gene calls are TRBV5-1 and TRBJ2-7; maybe TRBD2 (5 bases). Germline V CDR1 and CDR2: SGHRS, YFSETQ. Trimming took 4 bases from V and 2 from J, leaving 7 bases between them. The CDR3 loop spans 12 amino acids. The CDR3 spells CASSPEAYEQYF. The CDR3 DNA reads as TGCGCCAGCAGCCCGGAGGCCTACGAGCAGTACTTC. The full variable domain, with the rest looked up from reference TRBV5-1 and TRBJ2-7, is KAGVTQTPRYLIKTRGQQVTLSCSPISGHRSVSWYQQTPGQGLQFLFEYFSETQRNKGNFPGRFSGRQFSNSRSEMNVSTLELGDSALYLCASSPEAYEQYFGPGTRLTVT.

J is TRBJ2-5 and V is TRBV6-6; D call uncertain. V was cut by 5 bases and J by 5 bases, with 9 bases left in between. Germline V gives CDR1 MNHNY, CDR2 SVGAGI (reference sequence). This CDR3 is built from 12 residues. The CDR3 region has the DNA TGTGCCAGCAGTCGGCCCTATGAGACCCAGTACTTC. This sequence encodes CASSRPYETQYF.

This chain joins TRBV7-3 and TRBJ2-1; TRBD2 aligns across 7 bases. Germline CDR1 SGHTA, CDR2 FQGTGA. J gave up 5 bases and V 0 bases, and 7 bases lay outside the gene matches. The CDR3 length is 16 residues. The CDR3 DNA sequence: TGTGCCAGCAGCTTAACGTCGTCTAGCGGACACAATGAGCAGTTCTTC. This gives the protein CASSLTSSSGHNEQFF.

Only a few counts were recorded for this clone. V and J are TRBV2 and TRBJ1-2, with 8 positions matching TRBD1. Germline V gene lookup returns CDR1 SNHLY and CDR2 FYNNEI. J gave up 4 bases and V 6 bases, and 4 bases lay outside the gene matches. The CDR3 has 13 amino acids. The DNA for the CDR3 is TGTGCCAGCAGGAAGGGACAGGTCTATGGCTACACCTTC. Amino acids: CASRKGQVYGYTF.

This CDR3 reads CASRPHGAANTGELFF. The DNA for the CDR3 is TGTGCCAGCAGACCCCATGGAGCCGCGAACACCGGGGAGCTGTTTTTT. This sequence joins TRBV7-8 and TRBJ2-2; D remains unclear. CDR3 length: 16 residues. Per the germline V gene, CDR1 is SGHVS and CDR2 is FQNEAQ. V shed 6 bases and J shed 0 bases, with 14 bases lying between them.